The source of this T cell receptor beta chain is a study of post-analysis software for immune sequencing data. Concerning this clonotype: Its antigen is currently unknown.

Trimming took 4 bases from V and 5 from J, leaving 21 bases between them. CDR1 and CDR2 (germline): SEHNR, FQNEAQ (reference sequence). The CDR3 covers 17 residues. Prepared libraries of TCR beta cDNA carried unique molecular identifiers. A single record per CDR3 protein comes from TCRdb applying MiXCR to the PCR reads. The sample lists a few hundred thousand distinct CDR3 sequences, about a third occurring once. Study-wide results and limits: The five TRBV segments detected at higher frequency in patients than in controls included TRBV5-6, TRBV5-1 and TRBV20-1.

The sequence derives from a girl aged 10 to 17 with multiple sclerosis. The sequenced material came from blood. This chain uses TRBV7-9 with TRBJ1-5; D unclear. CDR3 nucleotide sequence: TGTGCCAGCAGCTCGGACCCCGCTCCAGGCGTCTATCAGCCCCAGCATTTT. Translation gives CASSSDPAPGVYQPQHF. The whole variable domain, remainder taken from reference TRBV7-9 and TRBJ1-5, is DTGVSQNPRHKITKRGQNVTFRCDPISEHNRLYWYRQTLGQGPEFLTYFQNEAQLEKSRLLSDRFSAERPKGSFSTLEIQRTEQGDSAMYLCASSSDPAPGVYQPQHFGDGTRLSIL.